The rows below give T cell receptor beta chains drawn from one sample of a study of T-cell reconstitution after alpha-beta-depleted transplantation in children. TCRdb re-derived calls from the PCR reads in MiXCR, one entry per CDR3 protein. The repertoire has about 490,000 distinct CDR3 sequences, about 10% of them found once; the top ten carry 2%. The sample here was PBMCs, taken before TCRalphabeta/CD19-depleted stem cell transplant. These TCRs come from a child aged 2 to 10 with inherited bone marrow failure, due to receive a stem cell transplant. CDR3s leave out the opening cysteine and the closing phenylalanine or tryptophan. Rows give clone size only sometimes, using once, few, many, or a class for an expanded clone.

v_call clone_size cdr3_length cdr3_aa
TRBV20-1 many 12 SANRDSSSYEQY
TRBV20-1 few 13 SARKPGQIYNEQF
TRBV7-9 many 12 ASSLGQGDEKLF
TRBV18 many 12 ASSPKGQNYGYT
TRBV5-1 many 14 ASSLGDRSGANVLT
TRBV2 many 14 ASNDDPTGTNEKLF
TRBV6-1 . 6 ATNGQF
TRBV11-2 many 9 ASSSRAGQY
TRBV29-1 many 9 SGDRNTEAF
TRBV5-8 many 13 ASSFAATSTDTQY
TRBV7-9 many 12 ASSDRDRAHEQY
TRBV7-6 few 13 ASSRTATISEKLF
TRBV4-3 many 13 ASSQDGRGNEKLF